This entry lists 26 T cell receptor beta chains sequenced from one sample in a study of T cell repertoires in cytomegalovirus infection. TCRdb reprocessed the reads via MiXCR and lists one record per CDR3 protein. The table includes about 250,000 distinct CDR3 sequences, roughly 6.5% detected once. The specimen sequenced was PBMCs. Receptors originate from a human donor in good health (CMV status not recorded). Some clones in this sample may be carry-over from other donors' samples.

This clonotype came up many times. The V call is TRBV7-2, the J call TRBJ1-2; no firm D call. Trimming removed 3 bases from V and 5 bases from J, with 13 bases in between. The length of the CDR3 is 14 residues. Germline V gene sequence: CDR1 SGHTA, CDR2 FQGNSA. The CDR3: CASSLSQDPYGYTF. DNA for the CDR3: TGTGCCAGCAGCTTGTCCCAGGACCCGTATGGCTACACCTTC.

This clonotype was observed at least ten times. This chain joins TRBV11-2 and TRBJ2-3; D might be TRBD1 or TRBD2, each matching 5 bases. Per the germline V gene, CDR1 is SGHAT and CDR2 is FQNNGV. V gave up 9 bases and J gave up 2 bases, with 12 bases separating them. CDR3 length equals 13 residues. The CDR3 coding sequence is TGTGCCAGTTCGTGGGGGTTCACAGATACGCAGTATTTT. Translating it yields CASSWGFTDTQYF.

There are many counts of this clonotype. This chain uses TRBV7-2 with TRBJ2-4, with D possibly matching TRBD2 (6 bases). Germline lookup yields CDR1 SGHTA and CDR2 FQGNSA. There are 15 residues in the CDR3. The V and J ends lost 7 bases and 8 bases respectively, with 21 bases between them. The CDR3 DNA reads as TGTGCCAGCACCCAGGCGGGGCAGGCCTGGGACATTCAGTACTTC. This encodes CASTQAGQAWDIQYF.

This clonotype was recorded many times. This chain links TRBV11-2 with TRBJ1-2; D gene unclear. The CDR3 has 13 amino acids. Germline loops: CDR1 SGHAT, CDR2 FQNNGV. V lost 5 bases, J lost 4 bases, and 11 bases lay in between. CDR3 loop: CASSRGLFYGYTF. The CDR3 DNA follows: TGTGCCAGCAGCCGAGGACTTTTCTATGGCTACACCTTC.

There are many counts of this clonotype. The rearrangement uses TRBV19 and TRBJ2-7; 10 bases are shared with TRBD2. V lost 3 bases to trimming and J lost 5 bases; unmatched junction nucleotides: 1. CDR1 LNHDA and CDR2 SQIVND come from the germline V gene (reference sequence). This CDR3 has 13 residues. The CDR3 sequence is CASSILAGDEQYF. Here the CDR3 DNA reads TGTGCCAGTAGTATCCTAGCGGGGGACGAGCAGTACTTC.

This clonotype was found many times. The V and J genes are TRBV5-5 and TRBJ1-5; D not resolved. The V end lost 0 bases, the J end lost 4 bases, and 11 bases lay between the germline ends. This CDR3 spans 15 amino acids. Germline V gene sequence: CDR1 SGHKS, CDR2 YYEKEE (reference sequence). In DNA, the CDR3 is TGTGCCAGCAGCTTGGGTCCCCTGGGGAATCAGCCCCAGCATTTT. This translates into CASSLGPLGNQPQHF.

This clonotype was observed at least ten times. The J gene is TRBJ1-1, the V gene TRBV29-1; D perhaps matches TRBD1 (6 bases). The V and J ends lost 8 bases and 8 bases respectively, with 24 bases between them. The CDR3 runs to 14 residues. Germline CDR1 is SQVTM and CDR2 is ANQGSEA. The CDR3 nucleotides read TGCAGCTTTGCCTACAGGGCGGAGGCCCCCGAAGCTTTCTTT. This translates into CSFAYRAEAPEAFF.

Ten or more counts support this clonotype. The chain has TRBV4-2 and TRBJ1-1; D is unclear. Germline lookup yields CDR1 LGHNA and CDR2 YNFKEQ. CDR3 length equals 14 residues. Trimming shortened V by 1 base and J by 4 bases, and 10 bases separated the two germline ends. The CDR3 coding sequence is TGTGCCAGCAGCCAAGCTACCCTGGGCACTGAAGCTTTCTTT. This sequence encodes CASSQATLGTEAFF.

The CDR3 loop reads CASRELAGGGNEQFF. CDR3 sequence (DNA): TGTGCCAGCAGGGAACTAGCGGGGGGGGGGAATGAGCAGTTCTTC. J is TRBJ2-1 and V is TRBV2; 13 nucleotides match TRBD2. This CDR3 has 15 residues. The junction had 6 bases not matched to a gene; V was cut back by 6 bases and J by 7 bases. CDR1 is SNHLY and CDR2 is FYNNEI in the germline V gene.

This clonotype was counted a few times. The V call is TRBV7-9, the J call TRBJ1-1; possible D gene TRBD1, 6 bases. Trimming left V 5 bases short and J 6 bases short, with 13 bases between. The V gene's germline CDR1 is SEHNR and CDR2 FQNEAQ (reference sequence). The CDR3 has 13 amino acids. CDR3 region: CASSKDRSAEAFF. The DNA for the CDR3 is TGTGCCAGCAGCAAAGACAGGTCGGCTGAAGCTTTCTTT.

This clonotype was observed at least ten times. V gene TRBV6-2 or TRBV6-3 combines with J gene TRBJ1-2; no clear D. Between the trimmed V and J ends, which lost 6 bases and 6 bases, there was a span of 23 bases. This CDR3 contains 16 residues. CDR1 and CDR2 (germline): MNHEY, SVGEGT. The CDR3 loop is CASRNLRADRSHGYTF. CDR3 coding DNA: TGTGCCAGCAGAAATCTCCGGGCCGACCGATCCCATGGCTACACCTTC.

This chain links TRBV20-1 with TRBJ1-1; 8 nucleotides line up with TRBD1. Germline V gene lookup returns CDR1 DFQATT and CDR2 SNEGSKA (reference sequence). The length of the CDR3 is 15 residues. V shed 1 base, J shed 1 base, and the junction held 5 bases outside the gene matches. CDR3 nucleotides: TGCAGTGCTAGAGTTCAGGGGGCAAGGAACACTGAAGCTTTCTTT. Translation: CSARVQGARNTEAFF.

Remarks on this clonotype: A much bigger clone sits one base away, suggesting this may be a read error. The rearrangement links TRBV29-1 to TRBJ1-5; tentative D call: TRBD1 (5 bases). The germline CDR1 and CDR2 sequences are SQVTM and ANQGSEA. CDR3 length: 13 amino acids. Trimming pared 5 bases from V and 5 bases from J, leaving 13 bases between. CDR3 protein: CSVRQGRDQPQHF. The CDR3 DNA follows: TGCAGCGTTCGGCAGGGCCGGGATCAGCCCCAGCATTTT.

This clonotype was seen repeatedly, ten times or more. The chain is built from TRBV20-1 and TRBJ1-2, with TRBD1 as a possible D gene (6 bases). Germline lookup yields CDR1 DFQATT and CDR2 SNEGSKA (reference sequence). V was trimmed by 5 bases and J by 8 bases, leaving 18 bases between them. The CDR3 spans 13 residues. CDR3 sequence (DNA): TGCAGTGCTGACCGGGAGGGGGGCGAAGGCTACACCTTC. Translated, it gives CSADREGGEGYTF.

The rearrangement links TRBV7-9 to TRBJ1-1; D not resolved. Germline assignment: CDR1 SEHNR and CDR2 FQNEAQ (reference sequence). The V end was cut by 2 bases, the J end by 2 bases, with 15 bases between. The CDR3 consists of 16 residues. DNA of the CDR3: TGTGCCAGCAGCTTAACTCCCCACGGTATTAACACTGAAGCTTTCTTT. Protein: CASSLTPHGINTEAFF.

This chain connects TRBV7-2 to TRBJ1-2; D gene uncertain. The CDR3 has 15 amino acids. Trimming pared 2 bases from V and 0 bases from J, leaving 10 bases between. From germline, CDR1 is SGHTA and CDR2 FQGNSA. Here the CDR3 reads CASSLTRDSNYGYTF. Here the CDR3 DNA reads TGTGCCAGCAGCTTAACCAGAGATTCTAACTATGGCTACACCTTC.

This clonotype was seen repeatedly, ten times or more. The V and J genes are TRBV14 and TRBJ1-6; tentative D call: TRBD1 (5 bases). With 3 bases removed from V and 7 bases from J, the gap between germline ends came to 10 bases. The CDR3 is made up of 14 amino acids. From germline, CDR1 is SGHDN and CDR2 FVKESK. CDR3 nucleotides: TGTGCCAGCAGCCACTCCGGGGGGAATTCACCCCTCCACTTT. Translated, it gives CASSHSGGNSPLHF.

This clonotype has ten or more counts. This chain links TRBV27 with TRBJ1-1; TRBD1 might be the D (6 bases). Germline-derived CDR1 and CDR2 are MNHEY and SMNVEV (reference sequence). Trimming took 3 bases from V and 4 from J, leaving 12 bases between them. The CDR3 is 14 amino acids. This CDR3 reads CASSFVGATTEAFF. The DNA for the CDR3 is TGTGCCAGCAGTTTCGTGGGGGCTACCACTGAAGCTTTCTTT.

This clonotype has at least ten counts. J is TRBJ2-7 and V is TRBV5-5; D gene uncertain. Germline V gives CDR1 SGHKS, CDR2 YYEKEE (reference sequence). The CDR3 totals 14 residues. V was trimmed by 4 bases and J by 3 bases, leaving 14 bases between them. CDR3 nucleotide sequence: TGTGCCAGCAGCGCCTCTGACATCTTCTACGAGCAGTACTTC. This translates into CASSASDIFYEQYF.

This clonotype occurred many times. The chain couples TRBV7-6 to TRBJ1-1; 9 nucleotides match TRBD1. Trimming cost V 4 bases and J 0 bases; bases outside gene matches: 6. This CDR3 region has 16 residues. Germline V gene lookup returns CDR1 SGHVS and CDR2 FNYEAQ. The CDR3 DNA sequence: TGTGCCAGCAGCTCGGGACAGGGAGACATGAACACTGAAGCTTTCTTT. This sequence encodes CASSSGQGDMNTEAFF.

This clonotype came up many times. The chain links TRBV7-2 to TRBJ2-5, with TRBD2 as a possible D gene (5 bases). CDR3 length: 15 residues. V gave up 5 bases and J gave up 3 bases, with 16 bases separating them. Germline CDR1 SGHTA, CDR2 FQGNSA. This CDR3 is CASSPQRPLKETQYF. In DNA, the CDR3 is TGTGCCAGCAGCCCCCAGCGGCCTTTAAAAGAGACCCAGTACTTC.

The sample holds many counts of this clonotype. J is TRBJ1-4 and V is TRBV6-1, with D uncertain. The CDR3 totals 13 residues. Trimming cost V 7 bases and J 3 bases, with 9 bases left between them. From germline, CDR1 is MNHNS and CDR2 SASEGT. This CDR3 is CASITKSNEKLFF. DNA for the CDR3: TGTGCCAGCATAACAAAGTCTAATGAAAAACTGTTTTTT.

This clonotype showed up many times. The genes are TRBV7-8 and TRBJ1-1; D possibly corresponds to TRBD1 (6 bases). Trimming removed 5 bases at V and 6 bases at J, with 16 bases between. The CDR3 loop spans 14 amino acids. Germline V CDR1 and CDR2: SGHVS, FQNEAQ. The CDR3 DNA sequence: TGTGCCAGCAGCAGATGGACAGAGAAAGCTGAAGCTTTCTTT. Its translation: CASSRWTEKAEAFF.

The chain is built from TRBV19 and TRBJ2-1, with D possibly being TRBD1 or TRBD2 (5 bases each). The CDR3 has 15 residues. The V gene lost 2 bases and the J gene lost 5 bases, with 13 bases spanning the gap. Germline V lookup: CDR1 LNHDA, CDR2 SQIVND (reference sequence). CDR3 loop: CASSITAGRDNEQFF. The CDR3 nucleotides read TGTGCCAGTAGTATAACAGCAGGGAGAGACAATGAGCAGTTCTTC.

This clonotype was seen repeatedly, ten times or more. V is TRBV20-1 and J is TRBJ2-7, with D perhaps matching TRBD2 (6 bases). The CDR3 contains 13 residues. Per germline, CDR1 DFQATT and CDR2 SNEGSKA (reference sequence). The V end lost 2 bases, the J end lost 2 bases, and 10 bases lay between the germline ends. In DNA form, the CDR3 reads TGCAGTGCTAGAAAGGCGGGGACCTACGAGCAGTACTTC. Residues: CSARKAGTYEQYF.

This clonotype was counted ten times or more. This chain joins TRBV7-2 and TRBJ2-7, with D tentatively TRBD2 (7 bases). Between the trimmed V and J ends, which lost 3 bases and 6 bases, there was a span of 12 bases. This CDR3 region has 13 residues. The germline V gene encodes CDR1 SGHTA and CDR2 FQGNSA. The CDR3 DNA sequence: TGTGCCAGCAGCTTGAGGGGGGGTGGCGAGCAGTACTTC. The encoded protein is CASSLRGGGEQYF.